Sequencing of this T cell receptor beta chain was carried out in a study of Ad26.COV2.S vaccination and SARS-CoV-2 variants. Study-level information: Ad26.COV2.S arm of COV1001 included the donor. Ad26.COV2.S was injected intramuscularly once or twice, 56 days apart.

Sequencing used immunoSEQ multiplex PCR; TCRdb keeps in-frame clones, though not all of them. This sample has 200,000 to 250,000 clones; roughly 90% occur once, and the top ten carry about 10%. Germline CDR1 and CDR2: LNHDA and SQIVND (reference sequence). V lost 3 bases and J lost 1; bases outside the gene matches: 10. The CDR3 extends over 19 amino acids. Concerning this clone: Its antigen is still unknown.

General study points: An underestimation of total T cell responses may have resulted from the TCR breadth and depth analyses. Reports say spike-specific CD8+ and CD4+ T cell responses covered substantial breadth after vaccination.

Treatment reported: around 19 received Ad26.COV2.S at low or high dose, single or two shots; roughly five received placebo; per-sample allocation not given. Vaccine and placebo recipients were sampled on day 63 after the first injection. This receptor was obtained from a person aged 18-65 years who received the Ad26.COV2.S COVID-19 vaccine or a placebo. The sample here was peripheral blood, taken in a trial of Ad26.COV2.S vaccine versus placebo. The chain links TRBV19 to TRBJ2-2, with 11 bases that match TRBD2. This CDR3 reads CASSMYALAGERNTGELFF. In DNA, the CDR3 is TGTGCCAGTAGTATGTACGCACTAGCGGGGGAAAGGAACACCGGGGAGCTGTTTTTT.